This T cell receptor (beta chain) is drawn from a study of cytomegalovirus exposure and HLA in healthy donors. Study overall: An earlier analysis identified 120 million or so unique TCR beta sequences in about 170 million T cells.

Looked up from germline, CDR1 is LGHNA and CDR2 is YNFKEQ. V was shortened by 0 bases and J by 8 bases, with 7 bases between the two germline ends. This CDR3 contains 12 residues. Primers for the PCR totalled 60 Vbeta and 13 Jbeta. Sequenced by immunoSEQ multiplex PCR; TCRdb stores in-frame clones only, minus some. The sample table includes around 200,000 clones. Specimen: PBMCs. This chain joins TRBV4-2 and TRBJ1-1; no definite D call. The clonotype comes from a woman younger than 35 in good health and CMV-seropositive. This chain's CDR3 is CASSQDGGEAFF. The CDR3 nucleotides read TGTGCCAGCAGCCAAGACGGCGGGGAAGCTTTCTTT.